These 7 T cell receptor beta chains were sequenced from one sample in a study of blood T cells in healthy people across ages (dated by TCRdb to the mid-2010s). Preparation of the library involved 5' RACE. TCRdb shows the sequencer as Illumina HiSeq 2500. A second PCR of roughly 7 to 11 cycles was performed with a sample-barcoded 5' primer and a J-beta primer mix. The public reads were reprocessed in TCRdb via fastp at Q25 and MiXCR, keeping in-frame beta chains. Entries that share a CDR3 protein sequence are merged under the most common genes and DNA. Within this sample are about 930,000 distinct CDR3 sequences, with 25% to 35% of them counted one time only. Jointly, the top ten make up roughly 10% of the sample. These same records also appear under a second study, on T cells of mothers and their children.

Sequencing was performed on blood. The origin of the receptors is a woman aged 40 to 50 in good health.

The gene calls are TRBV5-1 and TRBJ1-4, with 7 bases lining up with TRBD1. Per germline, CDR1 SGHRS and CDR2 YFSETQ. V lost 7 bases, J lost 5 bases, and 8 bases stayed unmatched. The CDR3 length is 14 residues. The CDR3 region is CASGRDSTNEKLFF. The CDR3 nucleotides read TGCGCCAGCGGTAGGGACAGTACGAATGAAAAACTGTTTTTT.

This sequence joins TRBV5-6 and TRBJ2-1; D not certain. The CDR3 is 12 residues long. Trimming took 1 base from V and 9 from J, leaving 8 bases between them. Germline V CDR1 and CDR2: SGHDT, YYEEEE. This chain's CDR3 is CASSLQRIEQFF. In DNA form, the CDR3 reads TGTGCCAGCAGCTTGCAACGTATTGAGCAGTTCTTC.

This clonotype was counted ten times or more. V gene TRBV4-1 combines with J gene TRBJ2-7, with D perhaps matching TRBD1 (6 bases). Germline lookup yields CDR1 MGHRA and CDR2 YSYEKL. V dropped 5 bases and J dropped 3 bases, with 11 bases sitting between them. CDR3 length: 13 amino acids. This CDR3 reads CASSKGTNYEQYF. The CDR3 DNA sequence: TGCGCCAGCAGCAAAGGGACAAACTACGAGCAGTACTTC.

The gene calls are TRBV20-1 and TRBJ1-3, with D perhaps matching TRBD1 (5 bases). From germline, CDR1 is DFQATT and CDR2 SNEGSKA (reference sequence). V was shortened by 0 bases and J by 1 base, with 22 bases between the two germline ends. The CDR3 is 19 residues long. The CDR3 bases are TGCAGTGCTAGAGATTCATGGGGCCCGGGAGGCGTTTCTGGAAACACCATATATTTT. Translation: CSARDSWGPGGVSGNTIYF.

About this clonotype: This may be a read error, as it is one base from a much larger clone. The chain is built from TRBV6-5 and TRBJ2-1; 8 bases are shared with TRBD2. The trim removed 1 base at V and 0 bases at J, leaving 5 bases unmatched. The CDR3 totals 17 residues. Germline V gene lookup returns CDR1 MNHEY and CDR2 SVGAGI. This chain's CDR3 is CASSYLSGGSSYNEQFF. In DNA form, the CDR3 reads TGTGCCAGCAGTTACTTGTCGGGGGGGAGCTCCTACAATGAGCAGTTCTTC.

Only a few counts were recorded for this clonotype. The CDR3 here is CASSLGDRGGYTF. The DNA of the CDR3 is TGTGCCAGCAGTTTGGGGGACAGGGGAGGCTACACCTTC. The chain uses TRBV28 and TRBJ1-2; 10 nucleotides agree with TRBD1. Germline CDR1 is MDHEN and CDR2 is SYDVKM. Trimming removed 3 bases from V and 8 bases from J; junction bases left unmatched: 3. This CDR3 has 13 amino acids.

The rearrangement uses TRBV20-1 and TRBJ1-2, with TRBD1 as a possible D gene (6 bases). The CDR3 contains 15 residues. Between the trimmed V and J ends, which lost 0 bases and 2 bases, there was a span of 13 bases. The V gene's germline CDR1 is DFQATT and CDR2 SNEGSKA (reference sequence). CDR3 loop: CSAREIDRLNYGYTF. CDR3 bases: TGCAGTGCTAGAGAGATCGACAGGCTCAACTATGGCTACACCTTC.